This record concerns one T cell receptor (beta chain) sequence. This sample is part of a study of identical twins. The germline V gene has CDR1 SGHTA and CDR2 FQGNSA. CDR3 length: 13 residues. V lost 5 bases, J lost 5 bases, and 12 bases lay in between. After template switching added a universal primer site, the resulting cDNA carried unique molecular identifiers. One entry per CDR3 protein results from TCRdb running MiXCR on the 5' RACE reads. The data show roughly 720,000 distinct CDR3 sequences, with roughly 18% seen just once and around 13% held by the top ten. The same specimen was also included in a second study, on T cells expressing NK-cell markers. That investigation notes: In several experiments, sorting was confined to alpha-beta TCR T cells through use of an anti-gamma-delta TCR antibody. In roughly six donors, dominant NKG2C+ clonotypes were roughly 1.0-8% of CD8+ T cells. The leading position in the CD3+CD56-NKG2C+ fraction of a handful of donors also went to these clonotypes.

The chain carries TRBV7-2 and TRBJ1-2, with D possibly being TRBD1 (5 bases). This TCR derives from a woman aged 18-29 years in good health. Material: PBMCs. CDR3 DNA: TGTGCCAGCAGCGGAGGGACGGGATATGGCTACACCTTC. Amino acid sequence: CASSGGTGYGYTF.